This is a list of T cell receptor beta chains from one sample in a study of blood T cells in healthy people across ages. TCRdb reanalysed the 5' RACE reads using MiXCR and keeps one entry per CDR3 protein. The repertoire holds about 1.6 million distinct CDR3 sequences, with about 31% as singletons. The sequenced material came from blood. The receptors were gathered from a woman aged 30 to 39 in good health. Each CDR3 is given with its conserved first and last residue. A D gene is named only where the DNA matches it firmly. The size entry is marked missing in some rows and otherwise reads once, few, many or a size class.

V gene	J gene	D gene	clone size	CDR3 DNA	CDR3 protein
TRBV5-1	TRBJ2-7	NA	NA	TGCGCCAGCCACGCTCCGGGACAAGCCTACGAGCAGTACTTC	CASHAPGQAYEQYF
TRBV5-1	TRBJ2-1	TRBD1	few	TGCGCCAGCAGCTTTCGGACAGGAGAGCAGTTCTTC	CASSFRTGEQFF
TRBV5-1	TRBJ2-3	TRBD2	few	TGCGCCAGCAGCTTGGACCCCGGGAGGAGCACAGATACGCAGTATTTT	CASSLDPGRSTDTQYF
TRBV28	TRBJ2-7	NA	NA	TGTGCCAGCAGTTTGTCTCCTATCTACGAGCAGTACTTC	CASSLSPIYEQYF
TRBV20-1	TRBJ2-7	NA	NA	TGCAGTGCTGGTGTCGGTACCGAGCAGTACTTC	CSAGVGTEQYF
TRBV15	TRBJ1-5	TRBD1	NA	TGTGCCACCAGCACAGGGGGCAGAGGACAGCCCCAGCATTTT	CATSTGGRGQPQHF
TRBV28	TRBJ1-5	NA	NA	TGTGCCAGCAGTTTAGGTTCGGTCGGGCGCGGAAGGAATCAGCCCCAGCATTTT	CASSLGSVGRGRNQPQHF
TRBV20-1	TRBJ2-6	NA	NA	TGCAGTGCTCCCTACAGGGTCTGGGACTCTGGGGCCAACGTCCTGACTTTC	CSAPYRVWDSGANVLTF
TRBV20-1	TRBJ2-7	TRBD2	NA	TGCAGTGCTAGACCGGGAGGCCACTACGAGCAGTACTTC	CSARPGGHYEQYF
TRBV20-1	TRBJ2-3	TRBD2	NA	TGCAGTGCTAGCTTAGGACTAGCGGCCACAGATACGCAGTATTTT	CSASLGLAATDTQYF
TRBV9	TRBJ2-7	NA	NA	TGTGCCAGCAGCGTGGAGGGTTACTACGAGCAGTACTTC	CASSVEGYYEQYF
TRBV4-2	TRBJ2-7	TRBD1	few	TGTGCCAGCAGCCAGGCTGCCCGGACAGGGGTATACGAGCAGTACTTC	CASSQAARTGVYEQYF
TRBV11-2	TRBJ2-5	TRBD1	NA	TGTGCCAGCAGCTTAGGAGGACAGGGGGGGTTGGAGACCCAGTACTTC	CASSLGGQGGLETQYF
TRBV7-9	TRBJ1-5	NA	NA	TGTGCCAGCAGCTTAGGAGAGACCGACCAGCCCCAGCATTTT	CASSLGETDQPQHF
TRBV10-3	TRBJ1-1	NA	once	TGTGCCATCAGTGGAACTATCATGAACACTGAAGCTTTCTTT	CAISGTIMNTEAFF
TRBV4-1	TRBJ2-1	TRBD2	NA	TGCGCCAGCAGCCTGTACCCTGGGGCGGGAGGCACTGATGAGCAGTTCTTC	CASSLYPGAGGTDEQFF